Following are 22 T cell receptor beta chains from one sample sequenced in a study of T cells in Graves' hyperthyroidism and ophthalmopathy. Researchers took RNA transcripts and amplified the TCR beta CDR3 regions from them. The study used the HTBI primer set for a first-round RT-PCR of the TCR CDR3. MiXCR, run by TCRdb on the multiplex PCR reads, gives a single entry per CDR3 protein. The sample includes around 690,000 distinct CDR3 sequences, around 16% seen only once; the top ten take roughly 16%. Sequenced sample: blood. These receptors came from a man aged 45-60 years with Graves' hyperthyroidism.

This clonotype showed up many times. The V gene is TRBV7-9, the J gene TRBJ2-7; 8 bases match TRBD1. This CDR3 spans 13 amino acids. The V gene's germline CDR1 is SEHNR and CDR2 FQNEAQ (reference sequence). J gave up 7 bases and V 3 bases, and 5 bases lay outside the gene matches. The CDR3 region is CASSFNTGGEQYF. The DNA for the CDR3 is TGTGCCAGCAGCTTCAATACAGGGGGGGAGCAGTACTTC.

This clonotype has just a few counts. This chain links TRBV20-1 with TRBJ1-3; perhaps TRBD1 as D (6 bases). This CDR3 spans 15 amino acids. The germline gives CDR1 DFQATT, CDR2 SNEGSKA (reference sequence). The ends were cut back, 2 bases at V and 0 bases at J, with 11 bases in the middle. For the CDR3, the DNA is TGCAGTGCTAGACCCGGACAGCTCTCTGGAAACACCATATATTTT. It yields the protein CSARPGQLSGNTIYF.

This clonotype was observed a few times. One base away lies a much larger clone, so this may be a sequencing read error. The V and J genes are TRBV7-3 and TRBJ2-7; 7 nucleotides line up with TRBD1. The trim removed 3 bases at V and 4 bases at J, leaving 3 bases unmatched. The CDR3 is made up of 13 amino acids. CDR1 is SGHTA, CDR2 FQGTGA, per germline. CDR3 in amino acids: CASSLGQKYEQYF. CDR3 nucleotide sequence: TGTGCCAGCAGCTTGGGACAGAAATACGAGCAGTACTTC.

This clonotype was seen at least ten times. The chain links TRBV10-3 to TRBJ1-3; D is possibly TRBD1 (6 bases). With 6 bases removed from V and 3 bases from J, the gap between germline ends came to 12 bases. The CDR3 totals 14 residues. Germline CDR1 reads ENHRY; CDR2 reads SYGVKD. CDR3 sequence reads: CAISPQGSGNTIYF. In DNA form, the CDR3 reads TGTGCCATCAGCCCACAGGGCAGTGGAAACACCATATATTTT.

This chain uses TRBV20-1 with TRBJ2-7; 14 positions agree with TRBD2. The CDR3 consists of 14 residues. Germline V gene sequence: CDR1 DFQATT, CDR2 SNEGSKA (reference sequence). V lost 4 bases and J lost 6; bases outside the gene matches: 5. CDR3 nucleotide sequence: TGCAGTGCTACGGGGACTAGCGGGAGTATCGAGCAGTACTTC. Translation: CSATGTSGSIEQYF.

This clonotype was seen repeatedly, ten times or more. The gene calls are TRBV10-1 and TRBJ2-1; tentatively, D is TRBD1 (5 bases). CDR1 and CDR2 (germline): WNHNN, SYGVQD (reference sequence). This CDR3 spans 12 amino acids. Trimming removed 5 bases from V and 10 bases from J, with 12 bases in between. In DNA, the CDR3 is TGCGCCAGCAGTCCCGGACAAAGAGAGCAGTTCTTC. This codes for CASSPGQREQFF.

Ten or more counts support this clonotype. This rearrangement joins TRBV25-1 to TRBJ1-1; 7 positions agree with TRBD1. The germline CDR1 and CDR2 sequences are MGHDK and SYGVNS. J gave up 1 base and V 3 bases, and 5 bases lay outside the gene matches. CDR3 length equals 15 residues. The CDR3 bases are TGTGCCAGCAGTGACTCCGGGACAGCGAACACTGAAGCTTTCTTT. Residues: CASSDSGTANTEAFF.

This clonotype was seen a handful of times. The V and J genes are TRBV24-1 and TRBJ1-2, with a possible D match to TRBD1 (5 bases). From germline, CDR1 is KGHDR and CDR2 SFDVKD. V dropped 4 bases and J dropped 5 bases, with 10 bases sitting between them. CDR3 length: 13 residues. The CDR3 loop is CATSDRVEYGYTF. In nucleotides, the CDR3 is TGTGCCACCAGTGACAGGGTCGAGTATGGCTACACCTTC.

This chain connects TRBV9 to TRBJ2-7, with 9 positions matching TRBD1. There are 15 residues in the CDR3. CDR1 is SGDLS, CDR2 YYNGEE, per germline. V lost 3 bases and J lost 7; bases outside the gene matches: 11. The CDR3 sequence: CASSGGTGSYNEQYF. The CDR3 DNA follows: TGTGCCAGCAGCGGGGGGACAGGGTCTTACAATGAGCAGTACTTC.

The rearrangement joins TRBV7-2 to TRBJ2-3; D might be TRBD1 or TRBD2, each matching 5 bases. The CDR3 is 15 residues long. Looked up from germline, CDR1 is SGHTA and CDR2 is FQGNSA. Trimming took off 3 bases at V and 2 bases at J, with 12 bases between the two ends. In nucleotides, the CDR3 is TGTGCCAGCAGCTTTTTGGGGGTGTTCACAGATACGCAGTATTTT. It yields the protein CASSFLGVFTDTQYF.

This clonotype has a handful of counts. This rearrangement joins TRBV12-3 or TRBV12-4 to TRBJ2-2; D not certain. This CDR3 spans 15 amino acids. Trimming shortened V by 1 base and J by 5 bases, and 11 bases separated the two germline ends. The CDR3 loop reads CASSLVGIWTGELFF. The DNA of the CDR3 is TGTGCCAGCAGTTTAGTTGGGATATGGACCGGGGAGCTGTTTTTT.

Notes on this clonotype: Sequence at one end of the junction differs from germline and may be a read error. This chain connects TRBV11-2 to TRBJ2-2, with 8 bases lining up with TRBD1. The CDR3 consists of 16 residues. Germline lookup yields CDR1 SGHAT and CDR2 FQNNGV. The CDR3 DNA reads as TGCGCCAGCAACCCCGACAGGGGACTGAACACCGGGGAGCTGTTTTTT. Translating it yields CASNPDRGLNTGELFF. Variable domain in full (rest from reference TRBV11-2 and TRBJ2-2): EAGVAQSPRYKIIEKRQSVAFWCNPISGHATLYWYQQILGQGPKLLIQFQNNGVVDDSQLPKDRFSAERLKGVDSTLKIQPAKLEDSAVYLCASNPDRGLNTGELFFGEGSRLTVL.

This clonotype was detected ten times or more. This chain connects TRBV3-1 to TRBJ1-1; the D is unclear. CDR1 LGHDT and CDR2 YNNKEL come from the germline V gene (reference sequence). V was pared by 0 bases and J by 8 bases, with 7 bases between. The CDR3 length is 12 residues. CDR3 loop: CASSQDRQEAFF. The CDR3 nucleotides are TGTGCCAGCAGCCAAGATCGGCAAGAAGCTTTCTTT.

This clonotype was detected a few times. The chain uses TRBV5-5 and TRBJ2-7, with D perhaps TRBD1 (5 bases). This CDR3 has 16 residues. Per germline, CDR1 SGHKS and CDR2 YYEKEE (reference sequence). Trimming left V 4 bases short and J 2 bases short, with 19 bases between. The CDR3 loop reads CASSPAFRVTAYEQYF. The CDR3 DNA follows: TGTGCCAGCAGCCCCGCCTTCAGGGTAACGGCCTACGAGCAGTACTTC.

This clonotype was seen a few times. The rearrangement uses TRBV6-2 or TRBV6-3 and TRBJ1-3; D is undetermined. Germline values: CDR1 MNHEY, CDR2 SVGEGT. The CDR3 consists of 14 residues. V was cut by 7 bases and J by 4 bases, with 14 bases left in between. As DNA, the CDR3 is TGTGCCAGCACACGAGACCGGAGAGGAAACACCATATATTTT. This codes for CASTRDRRGNTIYF.

This clonotype has ten or more counts. The chain combines TRBV28 with TRBJ2-7, with TRBD2 as a possible D gene (7 bases). CDR1 is MDHEN, CDR2 SYDVKM, per germline. The CDR3 has 14 residues. Trimming removed 8 bases from V and 0 bases from J, with 14 bases in between. The CDR3 loop is CASGSRGPSYEQYF. Here the CDR3 DNA reads TGTGCCAGCGGTTCGCGGGGGCCCTCCTACGAGCAGTACTTC.

This clonotype was seen only a few times. CDR3 sequence (DNA): TGTGCCAGTAGTATTCTCCGCAATCAGCCCCAGCATTTT. Its translation: CASSILRNQPQHF. The V call is TRBV19, the J call TRBJ1-5; the D is unclear. Deletions cut 3 bases from V and 2 bases from J, with 5 bases between. CDR1 and CDR2 (germline): LNHDA, SQIVND (reference sequence). The CDR3 length is 13 residues.

This clonotype has more than one count but fewer than ten. The genes are TRBV30 and TRBJ1-4; D not resolved. This CDR3 is built from 13 residues. From germline, CDR1 is GTSNPN and CDR2 SVGIG (reference sequence). Trimming removed 2 bases at V and 4 bases at J, with 8 bases between. CDR3 DNA sequence: TGTGCCTGGAGTTTGCACGGTAATGAAAAACTGTTTTTT. Its protein is CAWSLHGNEKLFF.

The CDR3, as DNA: TGTGCCAGCAGTTGGCCAGAGACTTCCTTCCTGGATACGCAGTATTTT. Amino acid sequence: CASSWPETSFLDTQYF. This sequence joins TRBV5-6 and TRBJ2-3; D is undetermined. This CDR3 comprises 16 residues. Trimming removed 5 bases from V and 6 bases from J, with 22 bases in between. Germline assignment: CDR1 SGHDT and CDR2 YYEEEE.

This clonotype appeared many times. The rearrangement uses TRBV5-1 and TRBJ1-1; D is ambiguous. Trimming left V 0 bases short and J 5 bases short, with 14 bases between. CDR3 size: 15 residues. The germline V gene encodes CDR1 SGHRS and CDR2 YFSETQ. The CDR3 DNA sequence: TGCGCCAGCAGCTTGGTTAGCCGGGGTTGGACTGAAGCTTTCTTT. Translation: CASSLVSRGWTEAFF.

The chain has TRBV11-2 and TRBJ2-7, with TRBD1 as a possible D gene (5 bases). The V gene lost 5 bases and the J gene lost 3 bases, with 26 bases spanning the gap. The CDR3 is 18 amino acids. Germline assignment: CDR1 SGHAT and CDR2 FQNNGV. This chain's CDR3 is CASSQDPGLGPLDYEQYF. In DNA, the CDR3 is TGTGCCAGCAGCCAAGACCCAGGGTTAGGCCCTCTCGACTACGAGCAGTACTTC. Full variable domain (rest looked up from reference TRBV11-2 and TRBJ2-7): EAGVAQSPRYKIIEKRQSVAFWCNPISGHATLYWYQQILGQGPKLLIQFQNNGVVDDSQLPKDRFSAERLKGVDSTLKIQPAKLEDSAVYLCASSQDPGLGPLDYEQYFGPGTRLTVT.

This rearrangement joins TRBV4-1 to TRBJ2-3; 12 positions match TRBD2. Germline CDR1 MGHRA, CDR2 YSYEKL. The CDR3 totals 19 residues. V gave up 4 bases and J gave up 0 bases; unmatched junction bases: 11. The CDR3 loop is CASSRGTSGRRSSTDTQYF. The CDR3 bases are TGCGCCAGCAGCCGGGGAACTAGCGGGAGGCGATCAAGCACAGATACGCAGTATTTT.